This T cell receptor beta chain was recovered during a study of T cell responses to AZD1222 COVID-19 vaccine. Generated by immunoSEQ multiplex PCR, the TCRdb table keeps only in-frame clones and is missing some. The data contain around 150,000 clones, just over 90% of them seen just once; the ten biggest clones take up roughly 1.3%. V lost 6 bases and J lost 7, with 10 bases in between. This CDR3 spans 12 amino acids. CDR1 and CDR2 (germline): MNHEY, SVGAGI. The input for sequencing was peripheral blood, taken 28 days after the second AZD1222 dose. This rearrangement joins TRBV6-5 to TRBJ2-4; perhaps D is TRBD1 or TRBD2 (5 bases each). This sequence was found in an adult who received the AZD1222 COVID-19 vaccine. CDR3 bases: TGTGCCAGCAGGGGGGATTGGAACATTCAGTACTTC. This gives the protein CASRGDWNIQYF.